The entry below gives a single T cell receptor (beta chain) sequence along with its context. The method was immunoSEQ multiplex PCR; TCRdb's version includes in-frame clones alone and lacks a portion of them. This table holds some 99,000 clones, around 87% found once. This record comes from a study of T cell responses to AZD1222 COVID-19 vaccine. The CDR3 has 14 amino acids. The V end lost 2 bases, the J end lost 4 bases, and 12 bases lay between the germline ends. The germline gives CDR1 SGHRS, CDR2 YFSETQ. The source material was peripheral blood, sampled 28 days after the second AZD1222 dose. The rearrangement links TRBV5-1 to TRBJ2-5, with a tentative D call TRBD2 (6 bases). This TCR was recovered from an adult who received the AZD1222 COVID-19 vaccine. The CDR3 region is CASSFFAGSETQYF. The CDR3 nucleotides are TGCGCCAGCAGCTTCTTCGCGGGATCAGAGACCCAGTACTTC.